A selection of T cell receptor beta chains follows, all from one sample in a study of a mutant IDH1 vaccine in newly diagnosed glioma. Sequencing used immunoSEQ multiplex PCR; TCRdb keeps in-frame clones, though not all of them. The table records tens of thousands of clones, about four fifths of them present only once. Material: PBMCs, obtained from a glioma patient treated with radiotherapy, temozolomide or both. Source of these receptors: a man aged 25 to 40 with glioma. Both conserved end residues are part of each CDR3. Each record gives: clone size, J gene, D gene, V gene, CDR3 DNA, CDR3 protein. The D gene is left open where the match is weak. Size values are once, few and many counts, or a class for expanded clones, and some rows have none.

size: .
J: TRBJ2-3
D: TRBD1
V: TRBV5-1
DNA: TGCGCCAGCAGCCAGACAGGGGGCCCCGCAGATACGCAGTATTTT
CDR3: CASSQTGGPADTQYF

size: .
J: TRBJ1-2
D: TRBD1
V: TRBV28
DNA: TGTGCCAGCATTATAGGGGGACAGGGTTCTGGCTACACCTTC
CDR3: CASIIGGQGSGYTF

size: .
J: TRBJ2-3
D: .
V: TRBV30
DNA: TGTGCCTGGGGGGGGTTCACAGATACGCAGTATTTT
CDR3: CAWGGFTDTQYF

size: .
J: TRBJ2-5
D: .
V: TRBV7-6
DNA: TGTGCCAGCAGCTTATCCGCAGCGCCGGGGGCACGAGAGACCCAGTACTTC
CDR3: CASSLSAAPGARETQYF

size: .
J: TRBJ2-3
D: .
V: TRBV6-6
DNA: TGTGCCAGCAGTTCCCGAACAGATACGCAGTATTTT
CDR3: CASSSRTDTQYF

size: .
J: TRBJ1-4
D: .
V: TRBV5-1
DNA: TGCGCCAGCAGCCAAGATCGAATAGGGGAACTGTTTTTT
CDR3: CASSQDRIGELFF

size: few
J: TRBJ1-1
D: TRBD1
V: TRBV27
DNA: TGTGCCAGCAGTCCGGGACAGGCTTTGAACACTGAAGCTTTCTTT
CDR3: CASSPGQALNTEAFF

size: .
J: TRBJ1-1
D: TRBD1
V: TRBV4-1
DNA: TGCGCCAGCAGCTTAGGACAGGGGAATGAAGCTTTCTTT
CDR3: CASSLGQGNEAFF

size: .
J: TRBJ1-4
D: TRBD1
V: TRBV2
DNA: TGTGCCAGCAACGGGATTCGACAGGGGTCTTCCCCGCTAACAACTAATGAAAAACTGTTTTTT
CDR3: CASNGIRQGSSPLTTNEKLFF

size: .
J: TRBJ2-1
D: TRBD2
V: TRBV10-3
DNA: TGTGCCATCGGGGGGGTGAGGGTAGCGGGGAGGAATGAGCAGTTCTTC
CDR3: CAIGGVRVAGRNEQFF

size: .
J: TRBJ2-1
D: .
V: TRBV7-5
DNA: TGTGTCAGAAGCTTAGACAATTATCCCTACAATGAGCAGTTCTTC
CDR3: CVRSLDNYPYNEQFF

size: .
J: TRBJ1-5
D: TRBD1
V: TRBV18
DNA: TGTGCCAGCTCACCACCGACCGGGACAGGGGGCAATCAGCCCCAGCATTTT
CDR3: CASSPPTGTGGNQPQHF

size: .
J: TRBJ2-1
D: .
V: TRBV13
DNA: TGTGCCAGCAGCCCCCGAGGAGTCAGCTCCTACAATGAGCAGTTCTTC
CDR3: CASSPRGVSSYNEQFF

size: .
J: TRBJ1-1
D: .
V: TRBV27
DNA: TGTGCCAGCAGTTGGGGACGGGGGAACACTGAAGCTTTCTTT
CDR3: CASSWGRGNTEAFF

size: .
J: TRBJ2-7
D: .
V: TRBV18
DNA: TGTGCCAGCTCACCGGCCCCAAAGGCCTCCTACGAGCAGTACTTC
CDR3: CASSPAPKASYEQYF

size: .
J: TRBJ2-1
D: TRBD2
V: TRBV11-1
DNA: TGTGCCAGCAGCAGGCGGGGGGGACTTTACAATGAGCAGTTCTTC
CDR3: CASSRRGGLYNEQFF

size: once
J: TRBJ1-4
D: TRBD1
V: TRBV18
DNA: TGTGCCAGCTCCCTCTCAGGACAGGGTAATGAAAAACTGTTTTTT
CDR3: CASSLSGQGNEKLFF

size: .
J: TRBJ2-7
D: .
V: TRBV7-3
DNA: TGTGCCAGCAGCCCCAGGGGGGGTTCCTACGAGCAGTACTTC
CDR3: CASSPRGGSYEQYF

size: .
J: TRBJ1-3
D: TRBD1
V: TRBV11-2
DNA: TGTGCCAGCAGCTTCTGGGACAGGGTTGTAGGAAACACCATATATTTT
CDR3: CASSFWDRVVGNTIYF

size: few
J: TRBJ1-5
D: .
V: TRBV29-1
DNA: TGCAGCGTCCAGGCATCCCGGAGCCAGCCCCAGCATTTT
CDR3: CSVQASRSQPQHF

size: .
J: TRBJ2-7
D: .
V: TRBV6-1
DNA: TGTGCCAGCAGTGAAGACGGGGCGAGCTCCTACGAGCAGTACTTC
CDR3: CASSEDGASSYEQYF

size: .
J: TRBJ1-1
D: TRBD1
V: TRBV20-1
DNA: TGCAGTGCTGACAGGGGTACTGAAGCTTTCTTT
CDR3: CSADRGTEAFF

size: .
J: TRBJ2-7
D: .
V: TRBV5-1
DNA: TGCGCCAGCAGCTCGGGAGACGGTCTGGCTTCCTACGAGCAGTACTTC
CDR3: CASSSGDGLASYEQYF

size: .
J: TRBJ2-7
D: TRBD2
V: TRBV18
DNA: TGTGCCAGCTCAATCTCAGCGGGAGAGTCCTACGAGCAGTACTTC
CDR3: CASSISAGESYEQYF

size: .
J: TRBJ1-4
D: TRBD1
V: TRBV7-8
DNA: TGTGCCAGCAGCGTGGACAGGGTTGACGAAAAACTGTTTTTT
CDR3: CASSVDRVDEKLFF

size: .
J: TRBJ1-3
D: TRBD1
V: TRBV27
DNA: TGTGCCAGCAGTTCGGGACAGGGAAACACCATATATTTT
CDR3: CASSSGQGNTIYF

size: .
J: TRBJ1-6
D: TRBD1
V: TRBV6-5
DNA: TGTGCCAGCAGAAGGGGGCGCGATAATTCACCCCTCCACTTT
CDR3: CASRRGRDNSPLHF